Listed below are T cell receptor beta chains from one sample, sequenced in a study of response to subunit inactivated influenza vaccine. TCRdb passed the RT-PCR reads through MiXCR, listing each CDR3 protein once. There are roughly 570,000 distinct CDR3 sequences in the sample; 13% to 15% occur only once, and roughly 10% lies in the top ten. This sample comprised PBMCs from blood, obtained 11 to 12 days after vaccination. Source of these receptors: a man aged 45-60 years who received an inactivated influenza vaccine. Both conserved end residues are part of each CDR3. The D gene is left open where the match is weak. The size of a clone is reported for some rows only, either as once, few or many, or as a class for expanded clones.

TRBD2,TRBV6-2/TRBV6-3,TRBJ2-1,.,TGTGCCAGCAGTTACAAAATATTCCCAGGGACTAGCGGGAGGGGGAGCTCCTACAATGAGCAGTTCTTC,CASSYKIFPGTSGRGSSYNEQFF
.,TRBV6-1,TRBJ1-1,.,TGTGCCAGCACCGAAGGGGGGAACACTGAAGCTTTCTTT,CASTEGGNTEAFF
TRBD1,TRBV5-1,TRBJ2-6,.,TGCGCCAGCAGCTACAGCACAGGGGGCGCGGCTGGGGCCAACGTCCTGACTTTC,CASSYSTGGAAGANVLTF
TRBD1,TRBV18,TRBJ1-1,.,TGTGCCAGCTCACCTAGTCCCGGGACAGGGATGGAAGCTTTCTTT,CASSPSPGTGMEAFF
.,TRBV12-5,TRBJ1-2,few,TGTGCTAGTGGGCCTTCCGAGGGAAGGACTAACTATGGCTACACCTTC,CASGPSEGRTNYGYTF
.,TRBV20-1,TRBJ2-5,.,TGCAGTGCTAGAGATCTCTTAAGTTCGGGCAGGCCCGAAGAGACCCAGTACTTC,CSARDLLSSGRPEETQYF
TRBD2,TRBV27,TRBJ2-1,.,TGTGCCAGCAGTGCCGAACTAGCGGGAGGTTTTAATGAGCAGTTCTTC,CASSAELAGGFNEQFF
.,TRBV12-3/TRBV12-4,TRBJ2-6,.,TGTGCCGGCAGGGGCCCTGGGGCCAACGTCCTGACTTTC,CAGRGPGANVLTF
.,TRBV5-1,TRBJ2-7,few,TGCGCCAGCAGCGACGGAGGGACGGTGACCTACGAGCAGTACTTC,CASSDGGTVTYEQYF
.,TRBV20-1,TRBJ2-1,.,TGCAGTGCTAGAGCGCAGGGTCCCAATGAGCAGTTCTTC,CSARAQGPNEQFF
TRBD2,TRBV6-2/TRBV6-3,TRBJ2-2,few,TGTGCCAGCAGACCATCACAGAGGCTAGCGGGAGTATCGAACACCGGGGAGCTGTTTTTT,CASRPSQRLAGVSNTGELFF
TRBD2,TRBV5-6,TRBJ2-1,.,TGTGCCAGCAGCTTGGTTGGCGACGGGGGGGCCGGGTTTGAGCAGTTCTTC,CASSLVGDGGAGFEQFF
.,TRBV10-3,TRBJ1-5,.,TGTGCCATCAGTGACTCAGCCCTCAGCAATCAGCCCCAGCATTTT,CAISDSALSNQPQHF
.,TRBV7-2,TRBJ2-3,few,TGTGCCAGCAGCCGTCTATCTAGCACAGATACGCAGTATTTT,CASSRLSSTDTQYF